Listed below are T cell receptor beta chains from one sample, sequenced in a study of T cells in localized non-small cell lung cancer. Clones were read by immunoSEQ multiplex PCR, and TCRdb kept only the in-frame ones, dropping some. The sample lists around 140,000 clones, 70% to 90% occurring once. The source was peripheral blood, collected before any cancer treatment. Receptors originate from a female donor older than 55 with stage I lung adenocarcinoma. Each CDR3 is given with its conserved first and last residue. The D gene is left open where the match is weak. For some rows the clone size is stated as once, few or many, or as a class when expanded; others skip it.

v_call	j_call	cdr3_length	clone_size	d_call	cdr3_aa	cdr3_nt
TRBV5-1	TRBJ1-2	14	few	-	CASSLRRGPDGYTF	TGCGCCAGCAGCTTGAGACGGGGGCCGGATGGCTACACCTTC
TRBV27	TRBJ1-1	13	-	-	CASSADSNTEAFF	TGTGCCAGCAGTGCAGACAGTAACACTGAAGCTTTCTTT
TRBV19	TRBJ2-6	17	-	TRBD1	CASSIRQGASGANVLTF	TGTGCCAGTAGTATCAGGCAGGGGGCCTCTGGGGCCAACGTCCTGACTTTC
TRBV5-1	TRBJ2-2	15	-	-	CASSLEGGYTGELFF	TGCGCCAGCAGCTTGGAGGGGGGCTACACCGGGGAGCTGTTTTTT
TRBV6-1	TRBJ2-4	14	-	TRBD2	CASSLGTSMSIQYF	TGTGCCAGCAGTCTTGGGACTAGCATGAGCATTCAGTACTTC
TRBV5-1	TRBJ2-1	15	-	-	CASSLRTAGPNEQFF	TGCGCCAGCAGCTTGAGGACAGCCGGGCCCAATGAGCAGTTCTTC
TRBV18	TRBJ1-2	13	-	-	CASSPGANYGYTF	TGTGCCAGCTCACCAGGAGCTAACTATGGCTACACCTTC
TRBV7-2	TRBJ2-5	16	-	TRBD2	CASSLPGTSIQETQYF	TGTGCCAGCAGCCTCCCCGGGACTAGCATTCAAGAGACCCAGTACTTC
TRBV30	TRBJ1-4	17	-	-	CAWSVRKRTATNEKLFF	TGTGCCTGGAGTGTACGTAAAAGGACTGCAACTAATGAAAAACTGTTTTTT
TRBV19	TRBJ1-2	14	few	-	CASSVDVTNYGYTF	TGTGCCAGTAGTGTAGACGTGACTAACTATGGCTACACCTTC
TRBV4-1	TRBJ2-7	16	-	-	CASSQALSVVGYEQYF	TGCGCCAGCAGCCAAGCCCTTTCGGTCGTGGGCTACGAGCAGTACTTC
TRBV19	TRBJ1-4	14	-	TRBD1	CASRTGVTNEKLFF	TGTGCCAGTAGGACAGGGGTTACTAATGAAAAACTGTTTTTT
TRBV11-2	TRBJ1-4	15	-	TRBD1	CASSPLWDRDEKLFF	TGTGCCAGCAGCCCTCTCTGGGACAGGGATGAAAAACTGTTTTTT
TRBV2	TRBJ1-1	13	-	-	CASSEGMMTEAFF	TGTGCCAGCAGTGAGGGGATGATGACTGAAGCTTTCTTT
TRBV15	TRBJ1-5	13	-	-	CATSRGLNQPQHF	TGTGCCACCAGCAGGGGGCTCAATCAGCCCCAGCATTTT
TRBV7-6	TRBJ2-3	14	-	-	CASSLAGAGNTQYF	TGTGCCAGCAGCTTAGCGGGTGCGGGAAATACGCAGTATTTT
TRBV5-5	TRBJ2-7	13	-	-	CASSPPSRTEQYF	TGTGCCAGCAGTCCCCCCTCGAGAACCGAGCAGTACTTC
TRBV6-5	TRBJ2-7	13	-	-	CASSYSNIYEQYF	TGTGCCAGCAGTTACTCGAATATCTACGAGCAGTACTTC
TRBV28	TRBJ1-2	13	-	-	CASSTGAGNGYTF	TGTGCCAGCAGTACGGGGGCAGGGAACGGCTACACCTTC
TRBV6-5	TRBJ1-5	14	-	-	CASSRGGLDQPQHF	TGTGCCAGCAGCCGAGGGGGGCTTGATCAGCCCCAGCATTTT
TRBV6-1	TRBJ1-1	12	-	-	CASWEVGTEAFF	TGTGCCAGCTGGGAGGTGGGCACTGAAGCTTTCTTT
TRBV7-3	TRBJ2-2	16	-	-	CASSLGQSRGTGELFF	TGTGCCAGCAGCTTGGGACAGTCCCGGGGGACCGGGGAGCTGTTTTTT
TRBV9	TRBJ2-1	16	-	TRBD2	CASSVALSRGGNEQFF	TGTGCCAGCAGCGTAGCACTTTCCCGGGGGGGAAATGAGCAGTTCTTC
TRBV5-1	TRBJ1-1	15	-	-	CASSLVAGKNTEAFF	TGCGCCAGCAGCTTGGTAGCAGGGAAGAACACTGAAGCTTTCTTT
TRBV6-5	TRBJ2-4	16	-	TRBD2	CASSSIDGRGKNIQYF	TGTGCCAGCAGTTCCATTGACGGGAGGGGCAAAAACATTCAGTACTTC
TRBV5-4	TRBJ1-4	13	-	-	CASSTPGDEKLFF	TGTGCCAGCAGCACCCCGGGAGATGAAAAACTGTTTTTT
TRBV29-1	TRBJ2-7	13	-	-	CSVAAGVAYEQYF	TGCAGCGTTGCTGCAGGGGTGGCCTACGAGCAGTACTTC
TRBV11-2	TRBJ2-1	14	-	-	CASSLVNVGNEQFF	TGTGCCAGCAGCTTAGTTAACGTGGGTAATGAGCAGTTCTTC
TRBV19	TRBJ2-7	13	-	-	CATSPGATYEQYF	TGTGCCACTAGCCCAGGGGCCACCTACGAGCAGTACTTC
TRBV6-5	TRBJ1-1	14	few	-	CASSYGVLDTEAFF	TGTGCCAGCAGTTACGGGGTCCTCGACACTGAAGCTTTCTTT
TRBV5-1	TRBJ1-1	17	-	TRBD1	CASSLAEGGPLNTEAFF	TGCGCCAGCAGCTTGGCCGAAGGGGGCCCGTTGAACACTGAAGCTTTCTTT
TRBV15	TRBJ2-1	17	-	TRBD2	CATSRVGREITYNEQFF	TGTGCCACCAGCAGAGTGGGGCGGGAGATAACTTACAATGAGCAGTTCTTC
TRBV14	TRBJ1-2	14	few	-	CASSQEWLGSGYTF	TGTGCCAGCAGCCAAGAGTGGTTAGGGAGTGGCTACACCTTC
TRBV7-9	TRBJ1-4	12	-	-	CAIHRTNEKLFF	TGTGCCATTCATAGAACTAATGAAAAACTGTTTTTT
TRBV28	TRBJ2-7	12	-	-	CASSLVGYEQYF	TGTGCCAGCAGTTTAGTGGGGTACGAGCAGTACTTC
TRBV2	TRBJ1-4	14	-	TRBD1	CASSRDRGNEKLFF	TGTGCCAGCAGTCGGGACAGGGGAAATGAAAAACTGTTTTTT
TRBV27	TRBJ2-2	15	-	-	CASSLDTGFIGELFF	TGTGCCAGCAGTTTAGACACAGGGTTTATCGGGGAGCTGTTTTTT
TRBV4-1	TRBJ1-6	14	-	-	CASSHVVGVSPLHF	TGCGCCAGCAGCCATGTGGTCGGGGTATCACCCCTCCACTTT
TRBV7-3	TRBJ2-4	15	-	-	CASSLEGPGKNIQYF	TGTGCCAGCAGCTTAGAGGGGCCCGGCAAAAACATTCAGTACTTC
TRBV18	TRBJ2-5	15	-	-	CASSPPGAGQETQYF	TGTGCCAGCTCACCACCGGGGGCCGGCCAAGAGACCCAGTACTTC
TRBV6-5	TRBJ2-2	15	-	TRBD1	CASTGQGRSAGELFF	TGTGCCAGCACGGGACAGGGAAGGTCGGCCGGGGAGCTGTTTTTT
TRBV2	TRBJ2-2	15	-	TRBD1	CASSIGQGLTGELFF	TGTGCCAGCAGCATTGGACAGGGACTCACCGGGGAGCTGTTTTTT
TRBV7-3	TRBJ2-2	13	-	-	CASLQGDTGELFF	TGTGCCAGTCTACAGGGTGACACCGGGGAGCTGTTTTTT
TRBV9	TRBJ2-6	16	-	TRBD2	CASSVAGGRGANVLTF	TGTGCCAGCAGCGTAGCGGGAGGACGGGGGGCCAACGTCCTGACTTTC
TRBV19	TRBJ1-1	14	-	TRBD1	CASILTGGVTEAFF	TGTGCCAGTATTCTGACAGGGGGGGTCACTGAAGCTTTCTTT
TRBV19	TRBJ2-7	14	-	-	CATEAVLQRYEQYF	TGTGCCACCGAGGCCGTTCTACAGCGCTACGAGCAGTACTTC